This T cell receptor (beta chain) was observed in a study of early T cells in non-severe SARS-CoV-2 infection. This CDR3 comprises 14 residues. The germline gives CDR1 MDHEN, CDR2 SYDVKM. The V gene end was trimmed by 5 bases and the J gene end by 0 bases; junction bases not matched to a gene: 3. MiXCR, applied by TCRdb to the 5' RACE reads, yields one record per CDR3 protein. The sample includes about 76,000 distinct CDR3 sequences, about 14% of them seen just once. This receptor was taken from an adult who was a healthcare worker with PCR-confirmed SARS-CoV-2 infection or an uninfected control (not recorded which). Material for sequencing was whole blood. V is TRBV28 and J is TRBJ1-2; 7 nucleotides agree with TRBD1. The CDR3 DNA sequence: TGTGCCAGCAGTCCGGACAGGACTAACTATGGCTACACCTTC. Its protein is CASSPDRTNYGYTF.